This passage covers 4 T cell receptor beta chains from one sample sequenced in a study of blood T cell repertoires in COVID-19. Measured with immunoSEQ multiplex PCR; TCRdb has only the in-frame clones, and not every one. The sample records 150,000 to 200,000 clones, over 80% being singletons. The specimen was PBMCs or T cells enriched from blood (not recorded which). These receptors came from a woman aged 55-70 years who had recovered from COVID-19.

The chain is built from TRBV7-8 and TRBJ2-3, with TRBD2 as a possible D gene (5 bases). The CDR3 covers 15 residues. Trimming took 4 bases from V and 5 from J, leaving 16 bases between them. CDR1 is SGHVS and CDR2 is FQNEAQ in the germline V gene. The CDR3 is CASSSAGLIEDTQYF. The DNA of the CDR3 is TGTGCCAGCAGCTCTGCGGGCCTCATCGAAGATACGCAGTATTTT.

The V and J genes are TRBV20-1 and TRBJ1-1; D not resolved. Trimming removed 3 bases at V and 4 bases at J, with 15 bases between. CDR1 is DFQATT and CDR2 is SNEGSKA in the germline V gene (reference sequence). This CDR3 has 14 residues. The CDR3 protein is CSASTGGSVTEAFF. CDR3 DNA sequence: TGCAGTGCTAGTACGGGTGGGTCTGTCACTGAAGCTTTCTTT.

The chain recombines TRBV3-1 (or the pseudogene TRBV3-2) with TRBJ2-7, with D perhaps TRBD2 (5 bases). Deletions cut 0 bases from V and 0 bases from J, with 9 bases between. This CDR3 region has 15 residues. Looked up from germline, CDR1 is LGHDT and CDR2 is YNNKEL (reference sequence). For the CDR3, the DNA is TGTGCCAGCAGCCAAGAAAGCGGAATCTCCTACGAGCAGTACTTC. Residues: CASSQESGISYEQYF.

The CDR3 DNA sequence: TGTGCCAGCAATTCGGGAGAGACCCAGTACTTC. Its translation: CASNSGETQYF. The chain has TRBV6-5 and TRBJ2-5; D call uncertain. Germline V gene lookup returns CDR1 MNHEY and CDR2 SVGAGI. There are 11 residues in the CDR3. Trimming pared 7 bases from V and 4 bases from J, leaving 7 bases between.